This paragraph covers one T cell receptor beta chain sequence. This entry is derived from a study of T cell responses to AZD1222 COVID-19 vaccine. Using immunoSEQ multiplex PCR, the repertoire was profiled, and TCRdb retains in-frame clones only, with some absent. The sample carries about 120,000 clones, about 91% recorded once. The CDR3 has 13 residues. Trimming pared 2 bases from V and 2 bases from J, leaving 6 bases between. CDR1 is MGHDK, CDR2 SYGVNS, per germline. This chain connects TRBV25-1 to TRBJ1-1; no clear D gene. The material sequenced was peripheral blood, taken on day 0 of AZD1222 vaccination. This sequence originates from an adult in good health. CDR3 loop: CASSEPGNTEAFF. In DNA, the CDR3 is TGTGCCAGCAGTGAACCAGGAAACACTGAAGCTTTCTTT.